Reported below is one T cell receptor (beta chain). Its target is unknown. Germline loops: CDR1 ENHRY, CDR2 SYGVKD. The CDR3 has 14 amino acids. This entry is derived from a study of monozygotic twins with inflammatory bowel disease. Study outcomes and limitations: Repertoire likeness was no different across concordant and discordant twins, perhaps owing to restricted power. Especially with disease activity, IBD patients had fewer clonotypes in common with others than healthy twins did. A single strong clonotype or signal linked to IBD was not supported.

Addition of UMIs with a 6-nucleotide sample barcode was achieved by template switching. TCRdb reprocessed the 5' RACE reads, with one entry per CDR3 protein and no DNA. This table lists 150,000 to 200,000 distinct CDR3 sequences. Sequencing was performed on blood. This receptor was taken from a human donor with ulcerative colitis or Crohn's disease, or a healthy co-twin of an affected twin (not recorded which). V usage is TRBV10-3 and J usage is TRBJ2-3; TCRdb reports TRBD1, a call that lacks DNA to check it against. The CDR3 loop reads CAIRGGSDRDTQYF.